The sample holds a few counts of the clone carrying this T cell receptor (beta chain). The target antigen is unknown. The data were taken from a study of response to subunit inactivated influenza vaccine. Study results and limitations: The study's authors posited that every seasonal influenza vaccination enlists few new T cells.

TCRdb used MiXCR to reprocess the RT-PCR reads, holding one entry per CDR3 protein. The sample yields 150,000 to 200,000 distinct CDR3 sequences, approximately 12% seen once. This TCR came from a man between 45 and 75 years old who received an inactivated influenza vaccine. The source material was CD8+ T cells sorted from PBMCs, sampled roughly 24 months after vaccination.

The CDR3 bases are TGTGCCAGCAGCTTACTAGGGGCTGACTATGGCTACACCTTC. This sequence encodes CASSLLGADYGYTF. The chain recombines TRBV7-9 with TRBJ1-2; TRBD1 is a possible D gene (5 bases). Trimming left V 2 bases short and J 3 bases short, with 10 bases between. The V gene's germline CDR1 is SEHNR and CDR2 FQNEAQ (reference sequence). The CDR3 contains 14 residues.